Shown below are 13 T cell receptor beta chains from a single sample sequenced in a study of somatic mutations in cytotoxic T cells in rheumatoid arthritis. The method was immunoSEQ multiplex PCR; TCRdb's version includes in-frame clones alone and lacks a portion of them. The sample includes 15,000 or so clones, 82% of them seen just once. The source material was CD8+ T cells sorted from blood. The receptors derive from a woman in her forties or fifties with rheumatoid arthritis.

This clone was seen only once. The chain combines TRBV7-2 with TRBJ1-3; the D gene is possibly TRBD1 (5 bases). This CDR3 spans 16 amino acids. Germline assignment: CDR1 SGHTA and CDR2 FQGNSA. V was shortened by 5 bases and J by 3 bases, with 17 bases between the two germline ends. The CDR3 loop is CASSPKIGGIGNTIYF. CDR3 in DNA: TGTGCCAGCAGCCCAAAAATTGGGGGAATTGGAAACACCATATATTTT. The full variable domain, its missing parts supplied by reference TRBV7-2 and TRBJ1-3, is GAGVSQSPSNKVTEKGKDVELRCDPISGHTALYWYRQSLGQGLEFLIYFQGNSAPDKSGLPSDRFSAERTGGSVSTLTIQRTQQEDSAVYLCASSPKIGGIGNTIYFGEGSWLTVV.

This clone showed up just once. The chain recombines TRBV4-2 with TRBJ1-2; 11 nucleotides agree with TRBD1. The CDR3 length is 15 residues. From germline, CDR1 is LGHNA and CDR2 YNFKEQ. The trim removed 1 base at V and 7 bases at J, leaving 5 bases unmatched. The CDR3 here is CASSQVGQGAFGYTF. The DNA of the CDR3 is TGTGCCAGCAGCCAAGTCGGACAGGGGGCGTTTGGCTACACCTTC.

The V and J genes are TRBV9 and TRBJ2-1; 11 bases match TRBD2. V lost 0 bases to trimming and J lost 8 bases; unmatched junction nucleotides: 10. Germline V CDR1 and CDR2: SGDLS, YYNGEE. The CDR3 sequence is 17 residues long. The CDR3 region is CASSVGLLAGEGDEQFF. Here the CDR3 DNA reads TGTGCCAGCAGCGTAGGCTTACTAGCGGGAGAGGGGGATGAGCAGTTCTTC.

The V call is TRBV28, the J call TRBJ2-7, with D tentatively TRBD1 or TRBD2 (6 bases each). The ends were cut back, 3 bases at V and 3 bases at J, with 9 bases in the middle. CDR3 size: 13 residues. Germline V gene sequence: CDR1 MDHEN, CDR2 SYDVKM. This CDR3 is CASSFKGGYEQYF. In DNA, the CDR3 is TGTGCCAGCAGTTTTAAGGGGGGCTACGAGCAGTACTTC. The variable domain in full, with the rest retrieved from reference TRBV28 and TRBJ2-7, is DVKVTQSSRYLVKRTGEKVFLECVQDMDHENMFWYRQDPGLGLRLIYFSYDVKMKEKGDIPEGYSVSREKKERFSLILESASTNQTSMYLCASSFKGGYEQYFGPGTRLTVT.

CDR3 sequence (DNA): TGTGCCAGCAGCACCCAGGGGTGGCGATATGGCTACACCTTC. Amino acids: CASSTQGWRYGYTF. The gene calls are TRBV9 and TRBJ1-2; D is possibly TRBD1 (6 bases). V lost 4 bases to trimming and J lost 5 bases, with 15 bases between them. The CDR3 contains 14 residues. Germline assignment: CDR1 SGDLS and CDR2 YYNGEE.

This chain connects TRBV5-6 to TRBJ2-5; D perhaps matches TRBD2 (7 bases). Trimming removed 4 bases from V and 1 base from J, with 17 bases in between. This CDR3 comprises 16 residues. Per germline, CDR1 SGHDT and CDR2 YYEEEE. CDR3 sequence reads: CASSHDGGRVQETQYF. In DNA form, the CDR3 reads TGTGCCAGCAGCCACGACGGGGGGCGCGTCCAAGAGACCCAGTACTTC. Looking up the rest from reference TRBV5-6 and TRBJ2-5 gives the full variable domain: DAGVTQSPTHLIKTRGQQVTLRCSPKSGHDTVSWYQQALGQGPQFIFQYYEEEERQRGNFPDRFSGHQFPNYSSELNVNALLLGDSALYLCASSHDGGRVQETQYFGPGTRLLVL.

The CDR3 is CASSFRGTGQETQYF. The CDR3 region has the DNA TGTGCCAGCAGCTTTAGGGGGACAGGGCAGGAGACCCAGTACTTC. The J gene is TRBJ2-5, the V gene TRBV7-9; 9 bases line up with TRBD1. The germline gives CDR1 SEHNR, CDR2 FQNEAQ (reference sequence). This CDR3 comprises 15 residues. The J segment lost 5 bases and the V segment lost 3 bases, leaving 7 bases of the junction unmatched. Using reference TRBV7-9 and TRBJ2-5 for the parts outside the CDR3, the full variable domain is DTGVSQNPRHKITKRGQNVTFRCDPISEHNRLYWYRQTLGQGPEFLTYFQNEAQLEKSRLLSDRFSAERPKGSFSTLEIQRTEQGDSAMYLCASSFRGTGQETQYFGPGTRLLVL.

This chain links TRBV7-3 with TRBJ2-7, with TRBD1 identical over 10 bases. The V segment lost 0 bases and the J segment 1 base; nucleotides outside the gene matches: 0. Germline CDR1 is SGHTA and CDR2 is FQGTGA. The CDR3 sequence is 15 residues long. In nucleotides, the CDR3 is TGTGCCAGCAGCTTAACGGGACAGGGGTCCTACGAGCAGTACTTC. Translation gives CASSLTGQGSYEQYF.

The chain is built from TRBV14 and TRBJ2-7; D tentatively reads TRBD1 or TRBD2 (5 bases each). CDR3 size: 15 residues. CDR1 SGHDN and CDR2 FVKESK come from the germline V gene. Trimming removed 1 base from V and 3 bases from J, with 13 bases in between. CDR3 sequence reads: CASSQGPGANYEQYF. CDR3 DNA sequence: TGTGCCAGCAGCCAAGGGCCCGGGGCCAACTACGAGCAGTACTTC.

The gene calls are TRBV7-2 and TRBJ1-1; tentative D call: TRBD1 (6 bases). In germline, CDR1 is SGHTA, CDR2 FQGNSA. Trimming shortened V by 5 bases and J by 4 bases, and 14 bases separated the two germline ends. This CDR3 comprises 14 residues. The CDR3 reads CASSPRGAGTEAFF. CDR3 coding DNA: TGTGCCAGCAGCCCTCGGGGGGCGGGCACTGAAGCTTTCTTT.

The rearrangement uses TRBV27 and TRBJ1-2; TRBD1 is a possible D gene (5 bases). The germline CDR1 and CDR2 sequences are MNHEY and SMNVEV (reference sequence). CDR3 size: 14 residues. V was clipped by 5 bases and J by 7 bases, with 17 bases between them. Here the CDR3 DNA reads TGTGCCAGCAGTCCCGGGACCGCCAGGGTTGGCTACACCTTC. This encodes CASSPGTARVGYTF.

The J gene is TRBJ2-7, the V gene TRBV2; tentative D call: TRBD1 (7 bases). Germline V gene lookup returns CDR1 SNHLY and CDR2 FYNNEI. V lost 10 bases and J 0 bases, leaving 16 bases between the germline ends. The CDR3 runs to 14 residues. The CDR3 region is CATQGGPDSYEQYF. The DNA for the CDR3 is TGTGCCACCCAGGGGGGCCCCGACTCCTACGAGCAGTACTTC.

V gene TRBV11-2 combines with J gene TRBJ2-7, with D perhaps given as TRBD1 or TRBD2 (6 bases each). CDR1 is SGHAT and CDR2 is FQNNGV in the germline V gene. This CDR3 comprises 13 residues. The germline V and J ends were trimmed by 0 bases and 6 bases, with 9 bases remaining between them. CDR3 in amino acids: CASSLDGGGEQYF. CDR3 sequence (DNA): TGTGCCAGCAGCTTAGATGGAGGGGGCGAGCAGTACTTC.